This paragraph covers one T cell receptor beta chain sequence. Its antigen is undetermined. This entry comes from a study of T cell responses to AZD1222 COVID-19 vaccine. Per germline, CDR1 KGHSH and CDR2 LQKENI. Trimming removed 1 base at V and 1 base at J, with 11 bases between. The CDR3 length is 16 residues. Notes on the study in general: Reports indicate that nearly half of spike-specific TCRs are directed at unmutated variant regions.

Sequenced by immunoSEQ multiplex PCR; TCRdb stores in-frame clones only, minus some. The sample records under 140,000 clones, around 90% being singletons. Material: peripheral blood, obtained 28 days after the second AZD1222 dose. The J gene is TRBJ1-3, the V gene TRBV18; D call uncertain. This receptor was obtained from an adult who received the AZD1222 COVID-19 vaccine. In nucleotides, the CDR3 is TGTGCCAGCTCACCACTGGCTGGGCTTTCTGGAAACACCATATATTTT. Encoded protein: CASSPLAGLSGNTIYF. The full variable domain, its missing parts supplied by reference TRBV18 and TRBJ1-3, is NAGVMQNPRHLVRRRGQEARLRCSPMKGHSHVYWYRQLPEEGLKFMVYLQKENIIDESGMPKERFSAEFPKEGPSILRIQQVVRGDSAAYFCASSPLAGLSGNTIYFGEGSWLTVV.